What follows is one T cell receptor (beta chain) and its context. Its antigen target is currently unknown. No base quality information exists; no much larger clone differs at one position. The data were taken from a study of T cell repertoires in cytomegalovirus infection (dated by TCRdb to about 2019). As for the study more broadly: Alongside well-studied HLA-B-restricted epitopes, the peptide stimulations were aimed at recently identified HLA-C-restricted CMV epitopes, whose presentation resists viral immunomodulation. Donor HLA type was relevant to the analysis, because carriage of CMV infection together with the matching HLA type was indicated by public TCR beta signatures. The paper's findings and limits, for the study overall: In the ex vivo response, HLA-C-restricted CMV-specific TCR beta clonotypes were dominant, and in two of eight donors the single most frequent clonotype came from this HLA-C-restricted group. Carriers of CMV infection plus the relevant HLA type were discriminated by the cumulative frequency of public TCR beta family members in the study cohort and in an independent roughly 400-donor cohort.

V is cut by 7 bases and J by 7 bases, and the space between the germline ends is 13 bases. Sequences MGHRA (CDR1) and YSYEKL (CDR2) are obtained from the germline V gene. The CDR3 goes from the cysteine to the phenylalanine over 13 residues. Solely the CDR3 DNA is kept, with 39 bases framed from the first base. The sample was run on an Illumina HiSeq 1500. TCRdb redid the processing of the public reads, applying fastp at Q25 and MiXCR, and retained in-frame beta chains. Each record represents a unique CDR3 protein, reported with the most common genes and DNA among its rows. The sample table holds approximately 1,000,000 distinct CDR3 sequences, of which 25% to 40% were seen once. Roughly 12% of the sample is taken by the ten largest. The sample's treatment or condition label is to be understood as: in vitro stimulation with specific CMV peptide epitopes to enrich CMV-specific T cells.

The sample in question was cultured CD8+ T cells from PBMCs, obtained from culture after CMV antigen stimulation. The TCR was taken from a human donor in good health (CMV status not recorded). Some clones in this sample may be carry-over from other donors' samples. This chain is built from TRBV4-1 and TRBJ2-2, and perhaps TRBD2 as D gene, on 5 matching bases. CDR3 loop: CASNPPGYGELFF. The bases are TGCGCCAGCAACCCCCCGGGGTACGGGGAGCTGTTTTTT.